These 31 T cell receptor beta chains originate from one sample sequenced in a study of T-cell memory formation after mild COVID-19. TCRdb re-analysed the 5' RACE reads in MiXCR, keeping a single row per CDR3 protein. The sample has roughly 280,000 distinct CDR3 sequences; 16% are singletons. Sequencing was carried out using PBMCs or a T cell subset sorted from them (not recorded which). These receptors all stem from a man aged 18 to 30 who had mild COVID-19 (a few samples of this study predate the infection). Cell type and time point are not known.

This clonotype showed up just a few times. The chain carries TRBV4-3 and TRBJ2-2; 7 bases are a match to TRBD1. Trimming at V came to 0 bases and at J to 4 bases, leaving 5 bases not matched to a gene. CDR3 length equals 16 residues. CDR1 and CDR2 from the germline V gene are LGHNA and YSLEER. The CDR3, as DNA: TGCGCCAGCAGCCAAGACCTAGGGGGCGCCACCGGGGAGCTGTTTTTT. Amino acid sequence: CASSQDLGGATGELFF.

The table lists this clonotype with a few counts. The chain joins TRBV9 to TRBJ2-1; possibly TRBD2 for D (6 bases). V was shortened by 0 bases and J by 9 bases, with 10 bases between the two germline ends. CDR1 and CDR2 from the germline V gene are SGDLS and YYNGEE. This CDR3 spans 13 amino acids. The CDR3 reads CASSVGRVGEQFF. In nucleotides, the CDR3 is TGTGCCAGCAGCGTAGGGAGGGTGGGTGAGCAGTTCTTC.

This clonotype appeared a few times. The V gene is TRBV14, the J gene TRBJ2-5, with D possibly matching TRBD2 (6 bases). This CDR3 spans 17 amino acids. With 0 bases removed from V and 5 bases from J, the gap between germline ends came to 19 bases. The germline V gene has CDR1 SGHDN and CDR2 FVKESK. Here the CDR3 DNA reads TGTGCCAGCAGCCAAGATCATGTGCGGGGCCCCGGGGAGACCCAGTACTTC. It is translated as CASSQDHVRGPGETQYF.

This clonotype was seen a few times. The CDR3 DNA is TGTGCCAGCGCGTTCGAGGGGGGCAATCAGCCCCAGCATTTT. This translates into CASAFEGGNQPQHF. V is TRBV7-2 and J is TRBJ1-5, with TRBD1 as a possible D gene (6 bases). This CDR3 is built from 14 residues. Trimming removed 8 bases from V and 2 bases from J, with 13 bases in between. Germline CDR1 SGHTA, CDR2 FQGNSA.

V and J are TRBV20-1 and TRBJ1-5; D possibly corresponds to TRBD1 (6 bases). The CDR3 spans 12 residues. The germline V gene encodes CDR1 DFQATT and CDR2 SNEGSKA (reference sequence). V shed 6 bases and J shed 3 bases, with 9 bases lying between them. Written as DNA, the CDR3 is TGCAGTGCGAGACAGGTCAATCAGCCCCAGCATTTT. Translating it yields CSARQVNQPQHF.

This chain connects TRBV19 to TRBJ1-1; tentatively, D is TRBD1 (5 bases). CDR1 is LNHDA, CDR2 SQIVND, per germline (reference sequence). This CDR3 region has 14 residues. V lost 4 bases and J lost 6, with 15 bases in between. Written as DNA, the CDR3 is TGTGCCAGTAGTACCCGCGGGGGGGGGTCTGAAGCTTTCTTT. It specifies CASSTRGGGSEAFF.

The CDR3 loop is CASSDRTSGVPEQFF. The CDR3 DNA follows: TGCGCCAGCAGCGATCGAACTAGCGGGGTTCCTGAGCAGTTCTTC. V and J are TRBV5-1 and TRBJ2-1; TRBD2 agrees at 10 bases. Losses at the gene ends were 4 bases for V and 9 bases for J; bases not matched to a gene: 10. The CDR3 loop spans 15 amino acids. CDR1 and CDR2 from the germline V gene are SGHRS and YFSETQ.

This clonotype was seen more than once but under ten times. The chain uses TRBV6-1 and TRBJ1-6; the D is unclear. The CDR3 runs to 15 residues. Per germline, CDR1 MNHNS and CDR2 SASEGT. The V end lost 11 bases, the J end lost 9 bases, and 23 bases lay between the germline ends. The CDR3 DNA is TGTGCCGCAAGGACGGGTCCCTTCGCACCTTCACCCCTCCACTTT. The encoded protein is CAARTGPFAPSPLHF.

The genes are TRBV20-1 and TRBJ2-3; 7 nucleotides line up with TRBD2. The V segment lost 5 bases and the J segment 2 bases; nucleotides outside the gene matches: 10. The CDR3 has 15 residues. Per the germline V gene, CDR1 is DFQATT and CDR2 is SNEGSKA (reference sequence). CDR3 region: CSAPRTSSATDTQYF. The CDR3, as DNA: TGCAGTGCTCCTAGGACTAGTTCCGCCACAGATACGCAGTATTTT.

This clonotype came up a few times. The CDR3 region is CASSLEGAGTDTQYF. Here the CDR3 DNA reads TGCGCCAGCAGCTTGGAAGGGGCGGGTACGGATACGCAGTATTTT. The V call is TRBV5-1, the J call TRBJ2-3, with D tentatively TRBD1 or TRBD2 (5 bases each). In germline, CDR1 is SGHRS, CDR2 YFSETQ. V was clipped by 0 bases and J by 6 bases, with 14 bases between them. The CDR3 runs to 15 residues.

This clonotype appeared many times. The gene calls are TRBV20-1 and TRBJ2-1, with 8 nucleotides matching TRBD1. From germline, CDR1 is DFQATT and CDR2 SNEGSKA (reference sequence). V lost 0 bases to trimming and J lost 2 bases; unmatched junction nucleotides: 3. This CDR3 has 15 residues. CDR3 nucleotides: TGCAGTGCTAGAGATCGACAGGGGCCCTACAATGAGCAGTTCTTC. It is translated as CSARDRQGPYNEQFF.

The chain has TRBV7-2 and TRBJ1-2; D remains ambiguous. The germline gives CDR1 SGHTA, CDR2 FQGNSA. Deletions cut 5 bases from V and 6 bases from J, with 16 bases between. The CDR3 runs to 14 residues. The CDR3 DNA follows: TGTGCCAGCAGCCTTTCCGCGCTGGAGAATGGCTACACCTTC. Residues: CASSLSALENGYTF.

This clonotype was seen a handful of times. This rearrangement joins TRBV30 to TRBJ1-1; D is unclear. Germline lookup yields CDR1 GTSNPN and CDR2 SVGIG (reference sequence). The CDR3 runs to 12 residues. Trimming left V 5 bases short and J 10 bases short, with 17 bases between. CDR3 nucleotides: TGTGCCTGGGGACTCGCAGGTCTAGGAGCTTTCTTT. Translated, it gives CAWGLAGLGAFF.

This clonotype was seen at least ten times. CDR3 in amino acids: CASSLSAGGELFF. CDR3 DNA: TGTGCCAGCAGTTTATCGGCGGGCGGGGAGCTGTTTTTT. The gene calls are TRBV12-3 or TRBV12-4 and TRBJ2-2, with a tentative D call TRBD2 (5 bases). V gave up 2 bases and J gave up 7 bases, with 8 bases separating them. CDR3 length: 13 amino acids.

The chain uses TRBV19 and TRBJ1-1; D gene ambiguous. CDR1 is LNHDA and CDR2 is SQIVND in the germline V gene (reference sequence). V lost 5 bases, J lost 6 bases, and 7 bases lay in between. This CDR3 spans 11 amino acids. CDR3 sequence reads: CASSWEAEAFF. The CDR3 region has the DNA TGTGCCAGTAGTTGGGAAGCTGAAGCTTTCTTT.

The rearrangement uses TRBV6-2 or TRBV6-3 and TRBJ2-1; tentatively, D is TRBD1 or TRBD2 (5 bases each). This CDR3 has 12 residues. Trimming took off 5 bases at V and 12 bases at J, with 14 bases between the two ends. The germline V gene encodes CDR1 MNHEY and CDR2 SVGEGT. Here the CDR3 DNA reads TGTGCCAGCAGTGGGACCCCCGAGCGGCAGTTCTTC. Translation: CASSGTPERQFF.

This clonotype was observed a few times. The V call is TRBV5-1, the J call TRBJ2-1, with 12 bases fitting TRBD2. This CDR3 is built from 15 residues. The ends lost 3 bases at V and 7 bases at J; junction bases unmatched: 5. The germline V gene encodes CDR1 SGHRS and CDR2 YFSETQ. CDR3 coding DNA: TGCGCCAGCAGCTCTAGCGGGGGGGTTATTAATGAGCAGTTCTTC. This codes for CASSSSGGVINEQFF. Combining the CDR3 with reference TRBV5-1 and TRBJ2-1 gives the whole variable domain KAGVTQTPRYLIKTRGQQVTLSCSPISGHRSVSWYQQTPGQGLQFLFEYFSETQRNKGNFPGRFSGRQFSNSRSEMNVSTLELGDSALYLCASSSSGGVINEQFFGPGTRLTVL.

The CDR3 reads CASSPMESSSYNEQFF. CDR3 coding DNA: TGCGCCAGCAGCCCGATGGAGAGCAGCTCCTACAATGAGCAGTTCTTC. The chain has TRBV5-1 and TRBJ2-1; D unresolved. The CDR3 is 16 amino acids. Germline V gene sequence: CDR1 SGHRS, CDR2 YFSETQ. Trimming pared 4 bases from V and 0 bases from J, leaving 14 bases between.

The genes are TRBV5-1 and TRBJ1-2; D remains ambiguous. The germline gives CDR1 SGHRS, CDR2 YFSETQ. The CDR3 is made up of 14 amino acids. V was cut by 1 base and J by 2 bases, with 9 bases left in between. This CDR3 is CASSLSTDNYGYTF. CDR3 bases: TGCGCCAGCAGCTTGTCCACGGACAACTATGGCTACACCTTC.

The chain recombines TRBV5-1 with TRBJ2-7; D remains ambiguous. Germline V gives CDR1 SGHRS, CDR2 YFSETQ. The CDR3 length is 15 residues. Trimming removed 4 bases at V and 0 bases at J, with 14 bases between. The CDR3 bases are TGCGCCAGCAGCCTGCAAAGGGTAGGCTCCTACGAGCAGTACTTC. Its translation: CASSLQRVGSYEQYF.

The chain couples TRBV29-1 to TRBJ2-2; D is possibly TRBD1 or TRBD2 (5 bases each). V lost 7 bases and J lost 4, with 13 bases in between. Germline V gives CDR1 SQVTM, CDR2 ANQGSEA. This CDR3 is 13 amino acids long. The DNA of the CDR3 is TGCAGCGGGTCGCAGGGACCCACCGGGGAGCTGTTTTTT. It codes for CSGSQGPTGELFF.

V is TRBV29-1 and J is TRBJ2-2; no firm D call. The V end lost 7 bases, the J end lost 0 bases, and 3 bases lay between the germline ends. The germline V gene encodes CDR1 SQVTM and CDR2 ANQGSEA. This CDR3 is 11 amino acids long. CDR3 sequence reads: CSGANTGELFF. CDR3 coding DNA: TGCAGCGGAGCGAACACCGGGGAGCTGTTTTTT.

This clonotype was detected many times. This rearrangement joins TRBV18 to TRBJ2-5, with unresolved D. There are 12 residues in the CDR3. V lost 2 bases, J lost 3 bases, and 4 bases lay in between. Germline V gene lookup returns CDR1 KGHSH and CDR2 LQKENI. The DNA of the CDR3 is TGTGCCAGCTCACCATTTGAAGAGACCCAGTACTTC. Protein: CASSPFEETQYF.

V and J are TRBV5-1 and TRBJ1-1; TRBD1 might be the D (6 bases). The V end lost 2 bases, the J end lost 4 bases, and 12 bases lay between the germline ends. Looked up from germline, CDR1 is SGHRS and CDR2 is YFSETQ. The CDR3 is 14 amino acids. The CDR3 reads CASSFGPGATEAFF. CDR3 DNA: TGCGCCAGCAGCTTTGGCCCAGGGGCCACTGAAGCTTTCTTT.

This clonotype showed up just a few times. This rearrangement joins TRBV20-1 to TRBJ1-1, with D tentatively TRBD1 (5 bases). V was shortened by 6 bases and J by 11 bases, with 28 bases between the two germline ends. CDR1 and CDR2 (germline): DFQATT, SNEGSKA (reference sequence). The CDR3 totals 15 residues. The CDR3, as DNA: TGCAGTGCCGGGGGGACTCCCGGGAGACCTACTGTGGCTTTCTTT. Translation gives CSAGGTPGRPTVAFF.

Comments on this clonotype: Mismatch with germline at one junction end may stem from a read error. The chain carries TRBV5-5 and TRBJ2-7; 8 bases line up with TRBD1. The CDR3 totals 13 residues. Germline CDR1 is SGHKS and CDR2 is YYEKEE (reference sequence). This CDR3 reads CGSSRTTGGEQYF. The CDR3 nucleotides read TGTGGCAGCAGCAGGACCACAGGGGGCGAGCAGTACTTC.

This clonotype appeared many times. The gene calls are TRBV2 and TRBJ1-1; tentative D call: TRBD1 (5 bases). Germline lookup yields CDR1 SNHLY and CDR2 FYNNEI. The V end was cut by 3 bases, the J end by 5 bases, with 10 bases between. The length of the CDR3 is 13 residues. The CDR3 reads CASSDWAGTEAFF. As DNA, the CDR3 is TGTGCCAGCAGTGATTGGGCAGGGACTGAAGCTTTCTTT.

This rearrangement joins TRBV20-1 to TRBJ2-3, with 7 bases fitting TRBD2. The CDR3 has 15 amino acids. V dropped 0 bases and J dropped 4; count of bases not matched to a gene: 7. The germline CDR1 and CDR2 sequences are DFQATT and SNEGSKA (reference sequence). The CDR3 region has the DNA TGCAGTGCTAGAGATCCCTTGGGAGGGGCAGATACGCAGTATTTT. It translates to CSARDPLGGADTQYF.

The chain is built from TRBV4-1 and TRBJ2-7; the D is unclear. With 1 base removed from V and 6 bases from J, the gap between germline ends came to 10 bases. Germline V gene data show CDR1 as MGHRA and CDR2 as YSYEKL. This CDR3 has 13 residues. CDR3 region: CASSQGDNREQYV. The CDR3 DNA is TGCGCCAGCAGCCAAGGCGACAACCGCGAGCAGTACGTC.

This clonotype was picked up a small number of times. V is TRBV2 and J is TRBJ2-5, with D possibly matching TRBD2 (6 bases). The CDR3 runs 16 residues. Germline V gene lookup returns CDR1 SNHLY and CDR2 FYNNEI. V was trimmed by 6 bases and J by 4 bases, leaving 21 bases between them. The CDR3 protein is CASRSHPGVSGETQYF. DNA of the CDR3: TGTGCCAGCAGGAGCCACCCCGGCGTTAGCGGAGAGACCCAGTACTTC.

The V call is TRBV5-4, the J call TRBJ2-3; D might be TRBD1 or TRBD2, each matching 6 bases. Germline lookup yields CDR1 SGHNT and CDR2 YYREEE (reference sequence). This CDR3 comprises 16 residues. V shed 4 bases and J shed 1 base, with 16 bases lying between them. CDR3 in DNA: TGTGCCAGCAGCGGTACTCGGGGGCTTGGCACAGATACGCAGTATTTT. Residues: CASSGTRGLGTDTQYF.